This T cell receptor beta chain came from a study of T cells expressing NK-cell markers. Turning to the study itself: It was sorted CD3+CD56+NKG2C+, CD3+CD56+NKG2C- and CD3+CD56-NKG2C+ T cells that supplied the TCR beta repertoires. Seven donors tested HCMV-seropositive and one tested seronegative among the eight sequenced. Study-level points and caveats: It was still unclear whether expanded NKG2C+ T cell clones were HCMV specific.

With respect to this clonotype: Its antigen is undetermined.

Production of TCR beta cDNA relied on 5'RACE template switching with UMIs. For each CDR3 protein, TCRdb gives one entry from its re-call of the 5' RACE reads, without DNA. The sample features about 190,000 distinct CDR3 sequences, with around 20% in its top ten. Germline V gives CDR1 MNHEY, CDR2 SMNVEV (reference sequence). The CDR3 runs to 14 residues. The chain couples TRBV27 to TRBJ1-5. The source is a man aged 18-70 years in good health. The sequencing sample was made of blood T cells: a sorted CD56 or NKG2C T cell subset, CD4+ or CD8+ T cells, or bulk PBMC T cells (not recorded which). CDR3 region: CASGLVTSNQPQHF.